This T cell receptor (beta chain) came from a study of regulatory T cells in long-lasting Graves disease. The CDR3 contains 13 residues. Germline CDR1 reads SNHLY; CDR2 reads FYNNEI. This clonotype was counted ten times or more. An end of the junction does not agree with germline; a read error may underlie this. According to the study, TCR beta libraries were built with iRepertoire HTBI primers and CDR3-region Arm-PCR. TCRdb analysed the multiplex PCR reads with MiXCR anew, one entry per CDR3 protein. The sample yields around 480,000 distinct CDR3 sequences, about a sixth seen once. The time point was: newly diagnosed GD, antithyroid drugs for less than 3 months. Following extraction of RNA from PBMCs, that RNA was used to make the TCR library. These data were also reused for a study on T cells in Graves' hyperthyroidism and ophthalmopathy.

The source of this sequence is a man aged 35 to 55 with Graves disease. This specimen consisted of peripheral blood mononuclear cells (PBMCs), obtained at new diagnosis, from a patient treated with antithyroid drugs. The genes are TRBV2 and TRBJ2-3; D may be TRBD2 (6 bases). CDR3 region: CASTERREDTQYF. CDR3 bases: TGTGCCAGCACTGAAAGGCGGGAAGATACGCAGTATTTT.